These 25 T cell receptor beta chains originate from one sample sequenced in a study of blood T cell repertoires in COVID-19. Here immunoSEQ multiplex PCR was the method, and the copy in TCRdb shows in-frame clones only, minus some. The table records around 180,000 clones, roughly 89% of them present only once. The sample comprised PBMCs or T cells enriched from blood (not recorded which). All receptors come from a woman between 40 and 55 years old with acute COVID-19.

The chain couples TRBV28 to TRBJ2-7; 7 bases match TRBD1. V dropped 3 bases and J dropped 1; count of bases not matched to a gene: 6. CDR1 and CDR2 from the germline V gene are MDHEN and SYDVKM. The CDR3 length is 15 residues. CDR3: CASSLLGQPSYEQYF. In DNA, the CDR3 is TGTGCCAGCAGTTTGTTGGGACAGCCATCCTACGAGCAGTACTTC.

CDR3 nucleotide sequence: TGTGCCAGCAGCTTAGAACAAGTTGGTATTCCCGGGGAGCTGTTTTTT. Amino acid sequence: CASSLEQVGIPGELFF. The rearrangement links TRBV11-1 to TRBJ2-2; D remains unclear. The V gene lost 1 base and the J gene lost 6 bases, with 15 bases spanning the gap. Germline V gene sequence: CDR1 SGHAT, CDR2 FQDESV (reference sequence). The CDR3 consists of 16 residues.

The rearrangement uses TRBV7-2 and TRBJ2-7; 14 bases align to TRBD2. The CDR3 spans 14 residues. V lost 5 bases, J lost 6 bases, and 3 bases stayed unmatched. CDR1 is SGHTA, CDR2 FQGNSA, per germline. The CDR3 loop is CASSIGTSGGEQYF. The CDR3 DNA reads as TGTGCCAGCAGCATCGGGACTAGCGGGGGCGAGCAGTACTTC.

The chain carries TRBV27 and TRBJ1-1; TRBD1 matches at 8 bases. V lost 5 bases to trimming and J lost 6 bases; unmatched junction nucleotides: 2. CDR3 length equals 12 residues. Germline assignment: CDR1 MNHEY and CDR2 SMNVEV (reference sequence). The CDR3: CASSQGAAEAFF. The CDR3 nucleotides are TGTGCCAGCAGTCAGGGGGCCGCTGAAGCTTTCTTT.

The chain carries TRBV5-6 and TRBJ1-2; TRBD1 matches 9 bases. J gave up 0 bases and V 7 bases, and 10 bases lay outside the gene matches. The CDR3 is 16 amino acids. The germline gives CDR1 SGHDT, CDR2 YYEEEE. CDR3 coding DNA: TGTGCCAGCCTTAGGGACAGGGTGACTACTAACTATGGCTACACCTTC. It encodes CASLRDRVTTNYGYTF.

V and J are TRBV27 and TRBJ1-6; 7 positions match TRBD1. The CDR3 loop spans 15 amino acids. The J segment lost 6 bases and the V segment lost 5 bases, leaving 7 bases of the junction unmatched. CDR1 and CDR2 (germline): MNHEY, SMNVEV (reference sequence). The CDR3 DNA follows: TGTGCCAGCAGTGCGCGACAGGGTTTTAATTCACCCCTCCACTTT. Protein sequence: CASSARQGFNSPLHF.

The chain joins TRBV27 to TRBJ2-3; 7 positions agree with TRBD2. V trimming: 5 bases; J trimming: 1 base; junction bases outside the gene matches: 9. The CDR3 totals 16 residues. Germline lookup yields CDR1 MNHEY and CDR2 SMNVEV (reference sequence). CDR3 sequence: CASSLQGLVGTDTQYF. DNA for the CDR3: TGTGCCAGCAGTCTCCAAGGACTAGTCGGCACAGATACGCAGTATTTT.

This chain connects TRBV19 to TRBJ2-3; 8 nucleotides agree with TRBD1. The V gene's germline CDR1 is LNHDA and CDR2 SQIVND (reference sequence). The CDR3 has 15 amino acids. V gave up 3 bases and J gave up 5 bases; unmatched junction bases: 7. For the CDR3, the DNA is TGTGCCAGTAGTATGGAAAGGACAGGGATAGATACGCAGTATTTT. It translates to CASSMERTGIDTQYF.

The rearrangement uses TRBV2 and TRBJ2-1, with TRBD2 identical over 9 bases. The CDR3 runs 13 residues. V dropped 0 bases and J dropped 12; count of bases not matched to a gene: 3. CDR1 and CDR2 (germline): SNHLY, FYNNEI. The chain's CDR3 is CASSEARGGPQFF. The CDR3 DNA follows: TGTGCCAGCAGTGAAGCGCGGGGGGGACCGCAGTTCTTC.

The genes are TRBV2 and TRBJ1-1; possibly TRBD1 for D (5 bases). The germline V gene has CDR1 SNHLY and CDR2 FYNNEI. Trimming took 3 bases from V and 4 from J, leaving 12 bases between them. The CDR3 spans 14 residues. The CDR3 sequence: CASSDPDSFTEAFF. The CDR3, as DNA: TGTGCCAGCAGTGACCCCGACAGTTTCACTGAAGCTTTCTTT.

This clone was observed a handful of times. The chain links TRBV5-5 to TRBJ2-6, with 7 bases identical to TRBD1. The CDR3 has 18 residues. Losses at the gene ends were 0 bases for V and 0 bases for J; bases not matched to a gene: 6. Germline V gives CDR1 SGHKS, CDR2 YYEKEE (reference sequence). This CDR3 is CASSLGTGAFSGANVLTF. The CDR3 bases are TGTGCCAGCAGCTTGGGTACAGGGGCCTTCTCTGGGGCCAACGTCCTGACTTTC. The variable domain in full, completed from reference TRBV5-5 and TRBJ2-6, reads DAGVTQSPTHLIKTRGQQVTLRCSPISGHKSVSWYQQVLGQGPQFIFQYYEKEERGRGNFPDRFSARQFPNYSSELNVNALLLGDSALYLCASSLGTGAFSGANVLTFGAGSRLTVL.

This clone was detected a few times. The chain combines TRBV19 with TRBJ2-7; TRBD2 matches 9 bases. CDR3 length equals 15 residues. Germline trimming cut 1 base from V and 3 bases from J; bases unmatched to any gene: 4. From germline, CDR1 is LNHDA and CDR2 SQIVND (reference sequence). The CDR3 sequence: CASSIASGEVYEQYF. CDR3 nucleotides: TGTGCCAGTAGTATAGCTAGCGGGGAGGTCTACGAGCAGTACTTC.

CDR3 DNA: TGTGCCAGCAGCCAAGGGACTAGCGGGAGTGGCTACGAGCAGTACTTC. This sequence encodes CASSQGTSGSGYEQYF. The V call is TRBV4-2, the J call TRBJ2-7; 13 bases align to TRBD2. CDR1 LGHNA and CDR2 YNFKEQ come from the germline V gene. V shed 1 base and J 3 bases; nucleotides not matched to a gene: 3. The CDR3 contains 16 residues.

The J gene is TRBJ2-1, the V gene TRBV11-2; TRBD2 aligns across 8 bases. The CDR3 covers 13 residues. Unmatched junction bases numbered 5, after V lost 5 bases and J lost 8 bases. Germline lookup yields CDR1 SGHAT and CDR2 FQNNGV. The CDR3 nucleotides read TGTGCCAGCAGCATTAGCGGGAACGATGAGCAGTTCTTC. Its protein product is CASSISGNDEQFF.

The chain carries TRBV4-1 and TRBJ1-5, with D uncertain. Germline CDR1 is MGHRA and CDR2 is YSYEKL. Trimming took 0 bases from V and 6 from J, leaving 6 bases between them. The CDR3 spans 13 residues. The CDR3 sequence is CASSQDTSQPQHF. The CDR3 bases are TGCGCCAGCAGCCAAGATACTTCTCAGCCCCAGCATTTT.

The J gene is TRBJ1-5, the V gene TRBV29-1, with D unclear. The CDR3 spans 12 residues. Germline V CDR1 and CDR2: SQVTM, ANQGSEA. Trimming stripped 4 bases from V and 6 bases from J, with 10 bases between. CDR3 in DNA: TGCAGCGTTGGGGGAGGCGGTCAGCCCCAGCATTTT. Translating gives CSVGGGGQPQHF.

The chain links TRBV15 to TRBJ1-5; 7 bases fit TRBD1. This CDR3 has 15 amino acids. V was clipped by 3 bases and J by 6 bases; unmatched bases: 8. The germline V gene has CDR1 LNHNV and CDR2 YYDKDF (reference sequence). CDR3 nucleotide sequence: TGTGCCACCAGCAGTACCAGACAGGGTGGTCAGCCCCAGCATTTT. Translation: CATSSTRQGGQPQHF.

J is TRBJ2-7 and V is TRBV5-1, with 7 positions matching TRBD1. Germline V gene sequence: CDR1 SGHRS, CDR2 YFSETQ. Unmatched junction bases numbered 16, after V lost 4 bases and J lost 6 bases. This CDR3 contains 16 residues. In DNA form, the CDR3 reads TGCGCCAGCAGCCCTGAGGGGGCTAGGAGTCGGGGCGAGCAGTACTTC. It specifies CASSPEGARSRGEQYF. Based on the CDR3 plus reference TRBV5-1 and TRBJ2-7, the full variable domain is KAGVTQTPRYLIKTRGQQVTLSCSPISGHRSVSWYQQTPGQGLQFLFEYFSETQRNKGNFPGRFSGRQFSNSRSEMNVSTLELGDSALYLCASSPEGARSRGEQYFGPGTRLTVT.

This chain's CDR3 is CASSQDGDSGSLDYEQYF. The DNA for the CDR3 is TGCGCCAGCAGCCAAGATGGAGATAGCGGGAGTCTAGACTACGAGCAGTACTTC. V usage is TRBV4-1 and J usage is TRBJ2-7; TRBD2 matches 9 bases. Losses at the gene ends were 0 bases for V and 3 bases for J; bases not matched to a gene: 12. Germline V gene sequence: CDR1 MGHRA, CDR2 YSYEKL. The CDR3 has 18 amino acids.

Ten or more counts support this clone. Other DNA sequences in the same sample also yield this CDR3. V gene TRBV7-9 combines with J gene TRBJ2-3; TRBD2 aligns across 8 bases. Unmatched junction bases numbered 3, after V lost 4 bases and J lost 6 bases. The CDR3 runs 13 residues. From germline, CDR1 is SEHNR and CDR2 FQNEAQ (reference sequence). The CDR3 DNA follows: TGTGCCAGCAGCTCCCCTAGCGGGGATACGCAGTATTTT. It encodes CASSSPSGDTQYF.

The chain links TRBV7-6 to TRBJ2-1, with 9 bases matching TRBD2. Per the germline V gene, CDR1 is SGHVS and CDR2 is FNYEAQ. With V trimmed by 1 base and J by 9 bases, 7 bases remained unmatched. CDR3 length: 15 amino acids. For the CDR3, the DNA is TGTGCCAGCAGCTTAGATGGCGGGGGGGCCGTTGAGCAGTTCTTC. This translates into CASSLDGGGAVEQFF.

The chain joins TRBV5-1 to TRBJ1-2; no definite D call. The CDR3 is made up of 14 amino acids. Between the trimmed V and J ends, which lost 4 bases and 4 bases, there was a span of 14 bases. The germline CDR1 and CDR2 sequences are SGHRS and YFSETQ. The CDR3 is CASSQTQNFYGYTF. The DNA for the CDR3 is TGCGCCAGCAGCCAAACACAGAATTTCTATGGCTACACCTTC.

The gene calls are TRBV18 and TRBJ1-1, with D possibly matching TRBD1 (5 bases). The CDR3 length is 13 residues. Germline V gene lookup returns CDR1 KGHSH and CDR2 LQKENI. V gave up 2 bases and J gave up 4 bases, with 8 bases separating them. The CDR3 DNA follows: TGTGCCAGCTCACCATCAAGGGGCACTGAAGCTTTCTTT. Residues: CASSPSRGTEAFF. Drawing the rest from reference TRBV18 and TRBJ1-1, the complete variable domain is NAGVMQNPRHLVRRRGQEARLRCSPMKGHSHVYWYRQLPEEGLKFMVYLQKENIIDESGMPKERFSAEFPKEGPSILRIQQVVRGDSAAYFCASSPSRGTEAFFGQGTRLTVV.

In this sample, this clone turned up once. The CDR3, as DNA: TGCGCCAGCAGTGAAGGACAGGGTAACTATGGCTACACCTTC. Translating gives CASSEGQGNYGYTF. V usage is TRBV10-2 and J usage is TRBJ1-2; 8 nucleotides line up with TRBD1. The germline V gene has CDR1 WSHSY and CDR2 SAAADI. This CDR3 region has 14 residues. J lost 1 base, V lost 3 bases, and 1 base had no gene match.

This chain uses TRBV7-9 with TRBJ2-3; TRBD2 is a possible D gene (8 bases). Trimming cost V 5 bases and J 2 bases, with 26 bases left between them. CDR3 length: 19 residues. Germline lookup yields CDR1 SEHNR and CDR2 FQNEAQ (reference sequence). CDR3 sequence reads: CASSEGAAGAYPYTDTQYF. CDR3 DNA sequence: TGTGCCAGCAGCGAGGGGGCAGCGGGGGCCTACCCATACACAGATACGCAGTATTTT.